This TCR beta chain was captured in a study of vaccination and CD4 T cells after COVID-19. The assay that was used to sequence DNA from cultured CD4+ T cells was the Oncomine TCR Beta short-read assay. TCRdb re-derived calls from the PCR reads in MiXCR, one entry per CDR3 protein. The data show 20,000 to 25,000 distinct CDR3 sequences, roughly 50% seen once. Concerning this clonotype itself: The antigen is unknown.

Time point denoted: late sampling 161 to 241 days after vaccination in a few convalescent patients. Treatment denoted: approximately nine-day PBMC culture with coronavirus spike peptide pools or control peptides (ViraFEST assay). J was trimmed by 5 bases and V by 5 bases; bases with no gene match: 18. The germline V gene encodes CDR1 SEHNR and CDR2 FQNEAQ (reference sequence). The CDR3 loop spans 18 amino acids. Material: CD4+ T cells from blood, cultured in vitro, obtained about 7 months after SARS-CoV-2 vaccination. The source is a human donor who had recovered from COVID-19. The V and J genes are TRBV7-9 and TRBJ2-7, with TRBD1 matching 10 bases. The CDR3 DNA reads as TGTGCCAGCAGCCCGCCTTGGTCCCCCCGGGACAGGGGTCACGAGCAGTACTTC. Translation: CASSPPWSPRDRGHEQYF.